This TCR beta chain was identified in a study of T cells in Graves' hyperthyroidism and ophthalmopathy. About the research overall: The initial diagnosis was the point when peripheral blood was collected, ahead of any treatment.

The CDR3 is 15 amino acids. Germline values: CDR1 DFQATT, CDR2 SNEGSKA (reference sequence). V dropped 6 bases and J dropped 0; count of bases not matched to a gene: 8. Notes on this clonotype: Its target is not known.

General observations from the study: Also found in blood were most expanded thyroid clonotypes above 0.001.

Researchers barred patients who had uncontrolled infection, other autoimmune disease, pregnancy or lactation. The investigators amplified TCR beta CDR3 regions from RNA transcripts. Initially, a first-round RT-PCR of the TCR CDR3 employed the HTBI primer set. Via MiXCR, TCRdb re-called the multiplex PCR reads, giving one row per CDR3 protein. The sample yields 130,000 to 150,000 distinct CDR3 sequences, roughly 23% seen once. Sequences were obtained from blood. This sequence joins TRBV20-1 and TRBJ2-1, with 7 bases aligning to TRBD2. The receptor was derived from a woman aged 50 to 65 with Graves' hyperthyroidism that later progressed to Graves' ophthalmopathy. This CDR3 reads CSAEGLTISYNEQFF. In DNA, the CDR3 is TGCAGTGCAGAGGGACTAACGATCTCCTACAATGAGCAGTTCTTC.